The clone carrying this T cell receptor beta chain was counted a single time. Germline V CDR1 and CDR2: LNHDA, SQIVND (reference sequence). The CDR3 is 8 residues long. The ends were cut back, 4 bases at V and 14 bases at J, with 0 bases in the middle. Breast cancer patients provided tissue from their axillary draining lymph nodes. The data were taken from a study of breast tumors, draining lymph nodes, adjacent tissues. Each CDR3 protein is one row after TCRdb ran MiXCR on the multiplex PCR reads. There are about 140,000 distinct CDR3 sequences in the sample; around a third occur only once, and 2% to 2.5% lies in the top ten.

The source of this sequence is a female donor with breast cancer. Some clones in this sample may be carry-over from other donors' samples. The sequenced sample was axillary lymph node tissue. The chain is built from TRBV19 and TRBJ1-6; D is unclear. In DNA, the CDR3 is TGTGCCAGTAGTACCCTCCACTTT. This sequence encodes CASSTLHF.